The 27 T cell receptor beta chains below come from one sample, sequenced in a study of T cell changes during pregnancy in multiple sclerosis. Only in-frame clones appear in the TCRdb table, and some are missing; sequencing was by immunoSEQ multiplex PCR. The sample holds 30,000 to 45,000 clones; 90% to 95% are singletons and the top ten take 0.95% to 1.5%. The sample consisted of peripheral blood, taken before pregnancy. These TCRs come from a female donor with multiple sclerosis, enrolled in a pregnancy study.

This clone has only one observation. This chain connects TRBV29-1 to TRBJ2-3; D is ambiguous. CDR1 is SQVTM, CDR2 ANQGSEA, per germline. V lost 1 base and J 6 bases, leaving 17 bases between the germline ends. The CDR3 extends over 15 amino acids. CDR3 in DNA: TGCAGCGTTGAAGCCCCCAGCGACTCAGATGATACGCAGTATTTT. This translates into CSVEAPSDSDDTQYF.

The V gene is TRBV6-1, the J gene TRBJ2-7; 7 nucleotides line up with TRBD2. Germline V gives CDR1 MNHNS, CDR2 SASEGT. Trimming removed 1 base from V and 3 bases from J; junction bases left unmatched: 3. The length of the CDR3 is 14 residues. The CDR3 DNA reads TGTGCCAGCAGTGAAGTTCGCGGGAGCTACGAGCAGTACTTC. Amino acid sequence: CASSEVRGSYEQYF.

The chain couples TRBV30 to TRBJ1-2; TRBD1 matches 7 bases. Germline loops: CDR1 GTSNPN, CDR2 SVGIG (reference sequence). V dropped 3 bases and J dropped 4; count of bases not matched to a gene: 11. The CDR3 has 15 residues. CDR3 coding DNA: TGTGCCTGGAGAGTGGGACAGTCCCGGGCCTATGGCTACACCTTC. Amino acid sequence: CAWRVGQSRAYGYTF.

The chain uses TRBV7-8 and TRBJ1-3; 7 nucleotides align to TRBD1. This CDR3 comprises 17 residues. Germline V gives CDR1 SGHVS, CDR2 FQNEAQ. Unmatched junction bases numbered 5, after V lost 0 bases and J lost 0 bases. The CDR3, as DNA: TGTGCCAGCAGCTTAGCAAAACAGGGGTACTCTGGAAACACCATATATTTT. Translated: CASSLAKQGYSGNTIYF. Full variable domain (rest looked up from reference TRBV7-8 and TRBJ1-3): GAGVSQSPRYKVAKRGQDVALRCDPISGHVSLFWYQQALGQGPEFLTYFQNEAQLDKSGLPSDRFFAERPEGSVSTLKIQRTQQEDSAVYLCASSLAKQGYSGNTIYFGEGSWLTVV.

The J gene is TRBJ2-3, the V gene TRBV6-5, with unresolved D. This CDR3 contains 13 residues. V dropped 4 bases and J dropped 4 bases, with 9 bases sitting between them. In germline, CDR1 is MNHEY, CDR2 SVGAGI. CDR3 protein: CASSSRAADTQYF. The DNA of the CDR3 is TGTGCCAGCAGTTCACGCGCGGCAGATACGCAGTATTTT.

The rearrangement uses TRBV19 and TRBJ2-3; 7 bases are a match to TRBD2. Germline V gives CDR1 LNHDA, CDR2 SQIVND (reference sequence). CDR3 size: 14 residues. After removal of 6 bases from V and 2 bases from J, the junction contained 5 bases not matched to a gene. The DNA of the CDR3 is TGTGCCAGTAGGGGGGGGATCAACACAGATACGCAGTATTTT. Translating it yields CASRGGINTDTQYF.

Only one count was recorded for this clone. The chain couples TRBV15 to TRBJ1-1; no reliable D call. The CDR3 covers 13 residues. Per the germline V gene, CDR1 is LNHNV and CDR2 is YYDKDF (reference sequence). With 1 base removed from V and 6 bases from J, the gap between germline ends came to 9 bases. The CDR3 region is CATSRAGGPEAFF. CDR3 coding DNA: TGTGCCACCAGCAGAGCCGGAGGGCCTGAAGCTTTCTTT.

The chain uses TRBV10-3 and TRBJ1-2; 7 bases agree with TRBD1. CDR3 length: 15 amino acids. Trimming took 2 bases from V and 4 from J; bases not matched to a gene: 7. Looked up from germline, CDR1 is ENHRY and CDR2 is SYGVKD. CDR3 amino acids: CAISEDGQAFYGYTF. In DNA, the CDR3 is TGTGCCATCAGTGAGGACGGACAGGCTTTCTATGGCTACACCTTC.

The CDR3 loop is CASSPQTGSNQPQHF. CDR3 coding DNA: TGTGCCAGCAGTCCACAGACGGGAAGCAATCAGCCCCAGCATTTT. This chain uses TRBV27 with TRBJ1-5; D is unresolved. This CDR3 contains 15 residues. Germline V lookup: CDR1 MNHEY, CDR2 SMNVEV (reference sequence). V gave up 5 bases and J gave up 1 base, with 12 bases separating them.

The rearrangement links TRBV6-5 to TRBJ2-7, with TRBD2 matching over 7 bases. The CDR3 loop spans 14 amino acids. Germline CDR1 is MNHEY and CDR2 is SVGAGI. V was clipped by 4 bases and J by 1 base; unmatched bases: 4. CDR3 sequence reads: CASSSLAASYEQYF. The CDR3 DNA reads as TGTGCCAGCAGTTCCCTAGCGGCTTCCTACGAGCAGTACTTC.

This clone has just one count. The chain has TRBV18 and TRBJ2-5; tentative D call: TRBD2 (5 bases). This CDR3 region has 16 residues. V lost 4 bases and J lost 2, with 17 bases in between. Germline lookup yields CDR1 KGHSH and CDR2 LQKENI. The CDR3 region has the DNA TGTGCCAGCTCACTGCCTTGGCGGGTACCACAAGAGACCCAGTACTTC. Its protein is CASSLPWRVPQETQYF. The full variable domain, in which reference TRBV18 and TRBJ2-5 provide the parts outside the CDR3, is NAGVMQNPRHLVRRRGQEARLRCSPMKGHSHVYWYRQLPEEGLKFMVYLQKENIIDESGMPKERFSAEFPKEGPSILRIQQVVRGDSAAYFCASSLPWRVPQETQYFGPGTRLLVL.

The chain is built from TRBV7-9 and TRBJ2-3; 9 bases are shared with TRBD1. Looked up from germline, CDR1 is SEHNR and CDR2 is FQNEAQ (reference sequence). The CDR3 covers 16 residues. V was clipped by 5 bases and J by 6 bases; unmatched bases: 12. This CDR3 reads CASSLRGQGRRDTQYF. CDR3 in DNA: TGTGCCAGCAGCCTACGCGGACAGGGGAGGAGGGATACGCAGTATTTT.

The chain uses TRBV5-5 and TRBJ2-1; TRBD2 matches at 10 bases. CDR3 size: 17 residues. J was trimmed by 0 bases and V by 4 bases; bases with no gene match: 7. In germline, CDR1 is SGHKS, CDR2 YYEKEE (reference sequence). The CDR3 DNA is TGTGCCAGCAGCGACAGGACTAGCGGTAGCTCCTACAATGAGCAGTTCTTC. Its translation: CASSDRTSGSSYNEQFF. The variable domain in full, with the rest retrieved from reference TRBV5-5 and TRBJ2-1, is DAGVTQSPTHLIKTRGQQVTLRCSPISGHKSVSWYQQVLGQGPQFIFQYYEKEERGRGNFPDRFSARQFPNYSSELNVNALLLGDSALYLCASSDRTSGSSYNEQFFGPGTRLTVL.

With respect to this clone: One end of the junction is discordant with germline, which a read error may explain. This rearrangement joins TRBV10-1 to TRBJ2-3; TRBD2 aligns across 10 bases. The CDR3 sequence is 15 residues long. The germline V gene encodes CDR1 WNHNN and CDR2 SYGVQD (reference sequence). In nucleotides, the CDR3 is TGCGCCAGCAGCATGGGACTAGCGAGCACAGATGCGCAGTATTTT. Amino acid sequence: CASSMGLASTDAQYF.

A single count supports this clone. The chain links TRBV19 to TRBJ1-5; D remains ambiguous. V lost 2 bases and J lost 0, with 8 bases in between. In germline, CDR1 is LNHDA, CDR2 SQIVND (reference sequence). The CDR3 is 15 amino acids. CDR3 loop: CASSIRAGSNQPQHF. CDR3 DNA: TGTGCCAGTAGTATAAGAGCAGGTAGCAATCAGCCCCAGCATTTT.

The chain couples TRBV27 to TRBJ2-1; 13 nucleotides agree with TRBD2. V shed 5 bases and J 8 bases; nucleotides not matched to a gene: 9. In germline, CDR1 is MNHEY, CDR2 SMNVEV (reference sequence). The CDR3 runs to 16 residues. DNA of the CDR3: TGTGCCAGCAGTGTAAGGACTAGCGGGAGTTTCGATGAGCAGTTCTTC. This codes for CASSVRTSGSFDEQFF.

CDR3 sequence (DNA): TGTGCCAGCAGTGCAGACAATGAGCAGTTCTTC. Translating it yields CASSADNEQFF. The chain recombines TRBV2 with TRBJ2-1; the D is unclear. CDR1 and CDR2 (germline): SNHLY, FYNNEI. The CDR3 totals 11 residues. Deletions cut 4 bases from V and 5 bases from J, with 3 bases between.

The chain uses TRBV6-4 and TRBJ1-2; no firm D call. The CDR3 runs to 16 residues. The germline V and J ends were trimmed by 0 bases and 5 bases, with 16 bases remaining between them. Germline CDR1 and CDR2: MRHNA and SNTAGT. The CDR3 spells CASSDSFQEIGYGYTF. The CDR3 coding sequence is TGTGCCAGCAGTGACTCCTTTCAGGAAATAGGATATGGCTACACCTTC.

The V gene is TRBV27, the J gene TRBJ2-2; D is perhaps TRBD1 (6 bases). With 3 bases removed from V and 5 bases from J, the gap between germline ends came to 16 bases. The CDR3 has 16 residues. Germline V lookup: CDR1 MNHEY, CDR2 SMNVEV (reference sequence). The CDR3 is CASSLVGGGGTGELFF. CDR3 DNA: TGTGCCAGCAGTTTGGTGGGTGGGGGCGGGACCGGGGAGCTGTTTTTT.

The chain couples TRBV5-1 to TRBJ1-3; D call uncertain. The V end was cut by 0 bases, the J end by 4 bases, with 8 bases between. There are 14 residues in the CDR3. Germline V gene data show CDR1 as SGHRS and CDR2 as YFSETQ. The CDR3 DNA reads TGCGCCAGCAGCTTGGATCCGACAGGAAACACCATATATTTT. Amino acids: CASSLDPTGNTIYF.

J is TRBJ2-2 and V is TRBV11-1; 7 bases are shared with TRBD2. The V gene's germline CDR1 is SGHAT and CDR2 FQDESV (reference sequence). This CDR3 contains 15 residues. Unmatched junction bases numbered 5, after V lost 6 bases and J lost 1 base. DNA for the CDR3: TGTGCCAGCAGATCCGGGAGGAAGAACACCGGGGAGCTGTTTTTT. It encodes CASRSGRKNTGELFF.

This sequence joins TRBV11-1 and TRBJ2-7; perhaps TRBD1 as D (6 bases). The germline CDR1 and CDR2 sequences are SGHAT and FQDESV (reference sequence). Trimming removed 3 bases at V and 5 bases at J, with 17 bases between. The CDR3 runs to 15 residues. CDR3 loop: CASSLSHSEGDEQYF. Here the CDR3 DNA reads TGTGCCAGCAGCTTGTCCCACAGCGAGGGGGACGAGCAGTACTTC.

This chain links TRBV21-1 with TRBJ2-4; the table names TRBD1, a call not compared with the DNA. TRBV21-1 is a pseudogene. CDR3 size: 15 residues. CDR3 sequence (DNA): TGTGCCAGCAGCCCAGGGAAGGGTGACAAAAACATTCAGTACTTC. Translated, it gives CASSPGKGDKNIQYF.

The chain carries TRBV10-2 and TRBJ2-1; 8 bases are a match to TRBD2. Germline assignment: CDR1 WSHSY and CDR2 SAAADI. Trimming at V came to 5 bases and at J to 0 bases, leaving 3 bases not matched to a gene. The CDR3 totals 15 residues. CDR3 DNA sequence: TGCGCCAGCAGTTCCGGGACTAGCTCCTACAATGAGCAGTTCTTC. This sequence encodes CASSSGTSSYNEQFF.

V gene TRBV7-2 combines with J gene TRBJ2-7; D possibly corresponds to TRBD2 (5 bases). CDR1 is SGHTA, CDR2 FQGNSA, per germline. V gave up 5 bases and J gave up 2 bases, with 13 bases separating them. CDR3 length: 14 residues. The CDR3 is CASSPGLRTYEQYF. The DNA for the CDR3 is TGTGCCAGCAGCCCCGGACTGCGTACCTACGAGCAGTACTTC.

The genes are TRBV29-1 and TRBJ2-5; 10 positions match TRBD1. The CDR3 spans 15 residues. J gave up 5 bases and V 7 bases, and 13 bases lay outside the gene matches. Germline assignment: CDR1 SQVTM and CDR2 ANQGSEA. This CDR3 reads CSADPGQGRWETQYF. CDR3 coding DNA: TGCAGCGCCGATCCGGGACAGGGGAGATGGGAGACCCAGTACTTC.

The DNA of the CDR3 is TGTGCCAGCAACCTCGAACACAGCGGGTCCTACGAGCAGTACTTC. It specifies CASNLEHSGSYEQYF. The chain joins TRBV7-2 to TRBJ2-7, with D possibly matching TRBD2 (6 bases). Trimming left V 7 bases short and J 1 base short, with 17 bases between. CDR1 SGHTA and CDR2 FQGNSA come from the germline V gene. This CDR3 has 15 amino acids.